What follows are 8 T cell receptor beta chains derived from one specimen sequenced in a study of shared T cell receptors in the human thymus. Assay used: immunoSEQ multiplex PCR; TCRdb lists only in-frame clones, some missing. The data contain more than 550,000 clones, approximately 87% of them singletons. These data were also reused for a study on human thymus T cells.

What was sequenced was thymocytes. The receptors come from a boy less than two years old with a congenital heart defect.

The chain recombines TRBV14 with TRBJ2-5; TRBD2 agrees at 7 bases. CDR1 is SGHDN, CDR2 FVKESK, per germline. V gave up 4 bases and J gave up 2 bases; unmatched junction bases: 19. This CDR3 contains 19 residues. DNA of the CDR3: TGTGCCAGCAGCCGGAGACCCGTCGGGGCGGGAGTGGAGCAAGAGACCCAGTACTTC. It is translated as CASSRRPVGAGVEQETQYF.

CDR3 in DNA: TGTGCCAGCACCCTCTACCGAGTAAACAGGGGGCGCTTATCCTACGAGCAGTACTTC. Translated: CASTLYRVNRGRLSYEQYF. This chain links TRBV28 with TRBJ2-7, with 9 bases that match TRBD1. V shed 7 bases, J shed 1 base, and the junction held 20 bases outside the gene matches. The germline gives CDR1 MDHEN, CDR2 SYDVKM. The length of the CDR3 is 19 residues.

The V and J genes are TRBV30 and TRBJ1-5, with 9 nucleotides matching TRBD1. Germline CDR1 is GTSNPN and CDR2 is SVGIG (reference sequence). The J segment lost 4 bases and the V segment lost 0 bases, leaving 1 base of the junction unmatched. The CDR3 covers 14 residues. CDR3 in amino acids: CAWSVDRGNQPQHF. The CDR3 DNA is TGTGCCTGGAGTGTTGACAGGGGGAATCAGCCCCAGCATTTT.

CDR3 sequence reads: CASSASRRVQRDTGELFF. The CDR3 nucleotides are TGTGCCAGCAGCGCCTCCCGACGGGTACAACGGGACACCGGGGAGCTGTTTTTT. V is TRBV9 and J is TRBJ2-2; no clear D. Per the germline V gene, CDR1 is SGDLS and CDR2 is YYNGEE. The V and J ends lost 3 bases and 3 bases respectively, with 21 bases between them. There are 18 residues in the CDR3.

CDR3 in amino acids: CASSEYYGGNQPQHF. CDR3 nucleotide sequence: TGTGCCAGCAGTGAATATTACGGCGGGAATCAGCCCCAGCATTTT. The gene calls are TRBV25-1 and TRBJ1-5; D is unresolved. The CDR3 is 15 amino acids. Trimming removed 0 bases at V and 4 bases at J, with 10 bases between. CDR1 is MGHDK, CDR2 SYGVNS, per germline. Together with reference TRBV25-1 and TRBJ1-5, the CDR3 gives the full variable domain: EADIYQTPRYLVIGTGKKITLECSQTMGHDKMYWYQQDPGMELHLIHYSYGVNSTEKGDLSSESTVSRIRTEHFPLTLESARPSHTSQYLCASSEYYGGNQPQHFGDGTRLSIL.

The chain links TRBV25-1 to TRBJ1-1; perhaps TRBD1 as D (5 bases). There are 17 residues in the CDR3. Trimming shortened V by 6 bases and J by 3 bases, and 23 bases separated the two germline ends. The germline CDR1 and CDR2 sequences are MGHDK and SYGVNS. CDR3 residues: CASRHLRDFEQDTEAFF. CDR3 in DNA: TGTGCCAGCAGGCACCTACGGGACTTTGAACAGGACACTGAAGCTTTCTTT. Filled out from reference TRBV25-1 and TRBJ1-1, the complete variable domain reads EADIYQTPRYLVIGTGKKITLECSQTMGHDKMYWYQQDPGMELHLIHYSYGVNSTEKGDLSSESTVSRIRTEHFPLTLESARPSHTSQYLCASRHLRDFEQDTEAFFGQGTRLTVV.

V is TRBV5-1 and J is TRBJ1-1, with 7 positions matching TRBD1. After removal of 5 bases from V and 4 bases from J, the junction contained 8 bases not matched to a gene. The CDR3 runs to 14 residues. Germline lookup yields CDR1 SGHRS and CDR2 YFSETQ. In nucleotides, the CDR3 is TGCGCCAGCAGACTAGGGGGCGACGTCACTGAAGCTTTCTTT. Protein: CASRLGGDVTEAFF. Full variable domain (remainder filled in from reference TRBV5-1 and TRBJ1-1): KAGVTQTPRYLIKTRGQQVTLSCSPISGHRSVSWYQQTPGQGLQFLFEYFSETQRNKGNFPGRFSGRQFSNSRSEMNVSTLELGDSALYLCASRLGGDVTEAFFGQGTRLTVV.

This chain uses TRBV19 with TRBJ1-1; TRBD1 aligns across 10 bases. The CDR3 has 14 amino acids. From germline, CDR1 is LNHDA and CDR2 SQIVND (reference sequence). The V segment lost 3 bases and the J segment 5 bases; nucleotides outside the gene matches: 3. DNA of the CDR3: TGTGCCAGTAGTATTAGACAGGGGGCTACTGAAGCTTTCTTT. Translation: CASSIRQGATEAFF. The full variable domain, its missing parts supplied by reference TRBV19 and TRBJ1-1, is DGGITQSPKYLFRKEGQNVTLSCEQNLNHDAMYWYRQDPGQGLRLIYYSQIVNDFQKGDIAEGYSVSREKKESFPLTVTSAQKNPTAFYLCASSIRQGATEAFFGQGTRLTVV.